These T cell receptor beta chains were read from a single sample in a study of cytomegalovirus exposure and HLA in healthy donors. The protocol was immunoSEQ multiplex PCR, while the TCRdb copy is restricted to in-frame clones and leaves out a portion. Altogether roughly 110,000 clones are present, approximately 79% being singletons, with the ten largest covering 12% to 15%. The specimen was PBMCs. Receptor source: a woman aged 40-49 years in good health and CMV-seropositive. The conserved cysteine and the conserved F or W are not part of the CDR3 here. Fields, in order: J gene, V gene, CDR3 protein.

>TRBJ2-1|TRBV7-2
ASSSPGSNEQF
>TRBJ1-6|TRBV4-2
ASSQARPRRGYNSPLH
>TRBJ2-7|TRBV10-3
AIMQGAGEQY
>TRBJ1-2|TRBV30
AWSGGYGYT
>TRBJ1-3|TRBV5-5
ASSLIGREANTIY
>TRBJ2-3|TRBV6-5
ASSYEPLPSTDTQY
>TRBJ2-7|TRBV5-1
ASSSVGLPYEQY
>TRBJ2-1|TRBV27
ASSLSGGAWNEQF
>TRBJ1-5|TRBV6-1
ASSVPSSNQPQH
>TRBJ1-4|TRBV11-2
ASSLGLGDRGAEKLF
>TRBJ2-4|TRBV10-3
ATQDGGLGIQY
>TRBJ1-1|TRBV7-9
ASSLGQMIHTEAF
>TRBJ1-5|TRBV5-8
ASSLASRESNQPQH
>TRBJ2-2|TRBV19
ASSRQGETGELF
>TRBJ1-2|TRBV18
ASSPPGTSNYGYT
>TRBJ2-1|TRBV11-1
ASSLYRGGFNEQF
>TRBJ2-5|TRBV2
ATLSGTNQETQY
>TRBJ2-5|TRBV7-7
ASSLGTGTQETQY
>TRBJ2-3|TRBV11-3
ASSLDRGTQY
>TRBJ1-5|TRBV10-1
ASIRDRAYSNQPQH
>TRBJ2-5|TRBV5-1
ASSRTVQETQY
>TRBJ2-2|TRBV5-1
ASSLGRGKAGELF
>TRBJ2-3|TRBV6-1
ASSHTGATDTQY
>TRBJ2-2|TRBV2
ASSESSRPPTGELF
>TRBJ2-3|TRBV5-6
ASSWGSTDTQY
>TRBJ1-2|TRBV29-1
SVQGARGYT
>TRBJ2-5|TRBV7-8
ASSLGTSYQETQY
>TRBJ1-6|TRBV25-1
AGGASSYNSPLH
>TRBJ1-6|TRBV6-5
ASSVSGGLNSPLH
>TRBJ1-6|TRBV11-2
ASSRAGPKASPLH
>TRBJ2-3|TRBV11-1
ASSLGLAGGRSAQY
>TRBJ1-2|TRBV21-1
ASSKASDPGQPPLANYGYT
>TRBJ2-7|TRBV10-2
ASSDSESLYEQY
>TRBJ2-5|TRBV7-9
ASSLDGVASETQY
>TRBJ2-7|TRBV30
ASTRQGASYEQY
>TRBJ1-2|TRBV30
AWSIGGGYGYT
>TRBJ1-2|TRBV5-1
ASSSVTGGYGYT
>TRBJ2-7|TRBV11-2
ASSKLAGPNYEQY
>TRBJ1-6|TRBV25-1
ASSSQGHSPLH
>TRBJ2-7|TRBV25-1
ASSRGVGTEQY
>TRBJ2-1|TRBV28
ASSPPGQGGDEQF
>TRBJ2-3|TRBV7-7
ASSFGGVADTQY
>TRBJ1-2|TRBV7-9
ASSRRGAFYGYT
>TRBJ1-1|TRBV30
AWSEGAGWTEAF
>TRBJ1-1|TRBV19
ASSIGQASEAF
>TRBJ2-2|TRBV13
ASSPGGFNTGELF
>TRBJ1-6|TRBV2
ATLTGGISYNSPLH
>TRBJ1-5|TRBV19
ASSIWPQPQH
>TRBJ2-5|TRBV19
ASSIVGTPLQETQY
>TRBJ1-2|TRBV6-6
ASVRGGGNYGYT
>TRBJ2-1|TRBV7-3
ASSLGEASGGWEQF
>TRBJ2-7|TRBV9
ASSATQTSGGYEQY